Below, 26 T cell receptor beta chains from the same sample are listed, as sequenced in a study of identical twins. TCRdb called the 5' RACE reads again in MiXCR, with one record for every CDR3 protein. Of 200,000 to 250,000 distinct CDR3 sequences listed, over 9.5% were seen once; the top ten hold about 4%. This same sample was also part of a study on yellow fever vaccine responses in identical twins.

Sequenced input: memory (CD45RO+) T cells sorted from blood. The receptors derive from a woman aged 18 to 35 in good health.

The chain carries TRBV7-6 and TRBJ2-1; possible D gene TRBD2, 5 bases. The CDR3 is made up of 13 amino acids. CDR1 SGHVS and CDR2 FNYEAQ come from the germline V gene. V lost 5 bases and J lost 7, with 12 bases in between. In nucleotides, the CDR3 is TGTGCCAGCAGCCCCCGCGGGCGTAATGAGCAGTTCTTC. Amino acid sequence: CASSPRGRNEQFF.

The chain couples TRBV3-1 to TRBJ1-5; 12 positions match TRBD1. Germline values: CDR1 LGHDT, CDR2 YNNKEL (reference sequence). With 4 bases clipped from V and 3 bases from J, the junction kept 4 bases outside the gene matches. This CDR3 region has 16 residues. CDR3 sequence reads: CASSLGTGGVNQPQHF. CDR3 bases: TGTGCCAGCAGCCTAGGGACAGGGGGCGTCAATCAGCCCCAGCATTTT.

At least ten counts were recorded for this clonotype. The genes are TRBV10-2 and TRBJ2-7, with D possibly matching TRBD1 (6 bases). CDR1 is WSHSY and CDR2 is SAAADI in the germline V gene. Trimming took off 4 bases at V and 0 bases at J, with 10 bases between the two ends. The CDR3 consists of 14 residues. The CDR3: CASSGGHPSYEQYF. CDR3 nucleotide sequence: TGCGCCAGCAGTGGGGGACACCCCTCCTACGAGCAGTACTTC.

The chain has TRBV7-2 and TRBJ1-2, with a possible D match to TRBD1 (6 bases). CDR3 length: 13 amino acids. The V end lost 1 base, the J end lost 8 bases, and 11 bases lay between the germline ends. Germline CDR1 reads SGHTA; CDR2 reads FQGNSA. The CDR3 DNA sequence: TGTGCCAGCAGCTTAGGACAGGCCTTGGGCTACACCTTC. It yields the protein CASSLGQALGYTF. Full variable domain (missing parts from reference TRBV7-2 and TRBJ1-2): GAGVSQSPSNKVTEKGKDVELRCDPISGHTALYWYRQSLGQGLEFLIYFQGNSAPDKSGLPSDRFSAERTGGSVSTLTIQRTQQEDSAVYLCASSLGQALGYTFGSGTRLTVV.

This chain links TRBV7-9 with TRBJ2-1, with TRBD1 as a possible D gene (5 bases). The CDR3 has 17 residues. Germline V gene sequence: CDR1 SEHNR, CDR2 FQNEAQ (reference sequence). V was cut by 1 base and J by 10 bases, with 23 bases left in between. CDR3 region: CASSLELTGLGRAEQFF. The CDR3 DNA sequence: TGTGCCAGCAGCTTAGAGTTGACTGGCCTTGGCAGGGCCGAGCAGTTCTTC. Full variable domain (rest looked up from reference TRBV7-9 and TRBJ2-1): DTGVSQNPRHKITKRGQNVTFRCDPISEHNRLYWYRQTLGQGPEFLTYFQNEAQLEKSRLLSDRFSAERPKGSFSTLEIQRTEQGDSAMYLCASSLELTGLGRAEQFFGPGTRLTVL.

This clonotype was picked up many times. The V and J genes are TRBV12-3 or TRBV12-4 and TRBJ2-1; 9 bases fit TRBD1. The V gene end was trimmed by 6 bases and the J gene end by 8 bases; junction bases not matched to a gene: 11. The CDR3 extends over 15 amino acids. The CDR3 DNA sequence: TGTGCCAGCAGAGACCCCGGGACAGGGTTTTATGAGCAGTTCTTC. This encodes CASRDPGTGFYEQFF.

This chain joins TRBV24-1 and TRBJ1-2; a weak D match, TRBD1 (5 bases). This CDR3 is 12 amino acids long. CDR1 is KGHDR, CDR2 SFDVKD, per germline. V dropped 4 bases and J dropped 4 bases, with 6 bases sitting between them. CDR3 sequence: CATSDDSYGYTF. CDR3 sequence (DNA): TGTGCCACCAGTGACGACAGCTATGGCTACACCTTC.

CDR3 sequence reads: CATSRGAGNEQFF. The DNA for the CDR3 is TGTGCCACCAGCAGAGGTGCAGGGAATGAGCAGTTCTTC. The chain carries TRBV15 and TRBJ2-1, with TRBD1 as a possible D gene (5 bases). Germline CDR1 is LNHNV and CDR2 is YYDKDF (reference sequence). V lost 1 base and J 7 bases, leaving 8 bases between the germline ends. The CDR3 has 13 residues. Full variable domain (missing parts from reference TRBV15 and TRBJ2-1): DAMVIQNPRYQVTQFGKPVTLSCSQTLNHNVMYWYQQKSSQAPKLLFHYYDKDFNNEADTPDNFQSRRPNTSFCFLDIRSPGLGDTAMYLCATSRGAGNEQFFGPGTRLTVL.

This clonotype was counted between two and nine times. The chain couples TRBV6-2 or TRBV6-3 to TRBJ2-4; D is perhaps TRBD1 (6 bases). CDR1 MNHEY and CDR2 SVGEGT come from the germline V gene. This CDR3 contains 15 residues. The ends were cut back, 4 bases at V and 7 bases at J, with 17 bases in the middle. CDR3 in DNA: TGTGCCAGCAGTTCGCCCCCCAGGGGTAATAACATTCAGTACTTC. This translates into CASSSPPRGNNIQYF.

There are a few counts of this clonotype. The chain carries TRBV5-6 and TRBJ2-5; possible D gene TRBD2, 6 bases. The CDR3 runs to 14 residues. Trimming shortened V by 1 base and J by 5 bases, and 12 bases separated the two germline ends. Germline V gene lookup returns CDR1 SGHDT and CDR2 YYEEEE. The DNA for the CDR3 is TGTGCCAGCAGCTTGACCGGACGGGGGGAGACCCAGTACTTC. Amino acid sequence: CASSLTGRGETQYF. The variable domain in full, with the rest retrieved from reference TRBV5-6 and TRBJ2-5, is DAGVTQSPTHLIKTRGQQVTLRCSPKSGHDTVSWYQQALGQGPQFIFQYYEEEERQRGNFPDRFSGHQFPNYSSELNVNALLLGDSALYLCASSLTGRGETQYFGPGTRLLVL.

The V and J genes are TRBV12-3 or TRBV12-4 and TRBJ2-1, with 9 bases identical to TRBD2. CDR3 length: 16 amino acids. V was pared by 6 bases and J by 4 bases, with 10 bases of the junction left unmatched. CDR3 nucleotide sequence: TGTGCCAGCAGGGAGACTAGCGGAGGACGTTACAATGAGCAGTTCTTC. Translating gives CASRETSGGRYNEQFF.

This clonotype was counted between two and nine times. CDR3: CASSPGLTGELFF. CDR3 coding DNA: TGTGCCAGCAGCCCCGGACTTACTGGGGAGCTGTTTTTT. The chain has TRBV5-4 and TRBJ2-2; D is perhaps TRBD2 (5 bases). Germline-derived CDR1 and CDR2 are SGHNT and YYREEE (reference sequence). The CDR3 consists of 13 residues. Trimming left V 4 bases short and J 8 bases short, with 12 bases between.

Many counts were recorded for this clonotype. The chain has TRBV27 and TRBJ2-1; 8 bases line up with TRBD1. The ends lost 5 bases at V and 7 bases at J; junction bases unmatched: 7. The CDR3 spans 14 residues. Germline CDR1 is MNHEY and CDR2 is SMNVEV (reference sequence). CDR3 region: CASSKRTGMNEQFF. CDR3 coding DNA: TGTGCCAGCAGTAAAAGGACAGGGATGAATGAGCAGTTCTTC.

The chain is built from TRBV25-1 and TRBJ2-2, with unresolved D. There are 15 residues in the CDR3. The germline V gene has CDR1 MGHDK and CDR2 SYGVNS. V gave up 5 bases and J gave up 1 base, with 11 bases separating them. In nucleotides, the CDR3 is TGTGCCAGCAGTCTGAACAAGAGGAACACCGGGGAGCTGTTTTTT. It encodes CASSLNKRNTGELFF.

The CDR3 coding sequence is TGCAGTGCTCTCGGGACAGGCTGGACTAGCACAGATACGCAGTATTTT. Residues: CSALGTGWTSTDTQYF. The V call is TRBV20-1, the J call TRBJ2-3; 8 bases match TRBD1. This CDR3 has 16 residues. After removal of 5 bases from V and 0 bases from J, the junction contained 10 bases not matched to a gene. The germline gives CDR1 DFQATT, CDR2 SNEGSKA (reference sequence).

The V gene is TRBV11-1, the J gene TRBJ2-1; D unclear. The germline gives CDR1 SGHAT, CDR2 FQDESV (reference sequence). This CDR3 region has 15 residues. Trimming shortened V by 1 base and J by 7 bases, and 14 bases separated the two germline ends. The CDR3 is CASSLVVPGGNEQFF. For the CDR3, the DNA is TGTGCCAGCAGCTTAGTGGTCCCCGGCGGTAATGAGCAGTTCTTC.

V and J are TRBV5-6 and TRBJ2-7, with D unclear. V shed 4 bases and J shed 6 bases, with 11 bases lying between them. CDR1 SGHDT and CDR2 YYEEEE come from the germline V gene. The CDR3 is 12 amino acids. As DNA, the CDR3 is TGTGCCAGCAGCCTAGATGAATCCGAGCAGTACTTC. Translating it yields CASSLDESEQYF.

This clonotype was counted many times. The V call is TRBV28, the J call TRBJ2-1; D is ambiguous. Deletions cut 5 bases from V and 3 bases from J, with 11 bases between. CDR3 length equals 14 residues. CDR1 and CDR2 (germline): MDHEN, SYDVKM. Written as DNA, the CDR3 is TGTGCCAGCAGTCGAACCCAAGGCTACAATGAGCAGTTCTTC. The encoded protein is CASSRTQGYNEQFF.

The chain combines TRBV11-2 with TRBJ2-1, with a tentative D call TRBD1 (5 bases). V was clipped by 2 bases and J by 0 bases, with 11 bases between them. The germline gives CDR1 SGHAT, CDR2 FQNNGV. The length of the CDR3 is 16 residues. The chain's CDR3 is CASSLFQGSSYNEQFF. The DNA for the CDR3 is TGTGCCAGCAGCTTATTTCAGGGTAGCTCCTACAATGAGCAGTTCTTC.

The chain recombines TRBV7-6 with TRBJ2-3; D is uncertain. The CDR3 is 16 residues long. Trimming left V 5 bases short and J 2 bases short, with 17 bases between. Germline values: CDR1 SGHVS, CDR2 FNYEAQ. The CDR3 protein is CASSRTGGSYTDTQYF. The CDR3 DNA reads as TGTGCCAGCAGCCGGACGGGCGGCAGCTACACAGATACGCAGTATTTT.

There are a few counts of this clonotype. This sequence joins TRBV6-4 and TRBJ2-1, with D possibly called TRBD1 or TRBD2 (5 bases each). Germline V gene lookup returns CDR1 MRHNA and CDR2 SNTAGT. This CDR3 spans 13 amino acids. V shed 0 bases and J shed 11 bases, with 11 bases lying between them. This CDR3 is CASSDSTGTKQFF. CDR3 nucleotides: TGTGCCAGCAGTGACTCGACCGGGACCAAGCAGTTCTTC.

The gene calls are TRBV2 and TRBJ2-7; maybe TRBD2 (5 bases). The CDR3 covers 14 residues. Germline CDR1 is SNHLY and CDR2 is FYNNEI. V was cut by 3 bases and J by 0 bases, with 9 bases left in between. CDR3 region: CASSDPGSSYEQYF. CDR3 DNA: TGTGCCAGCAGTGATCCGGGGAGCTCCTACGAGCAGTACTTC.

The chain joins TRBV27 to TRBJ2-3; 11 bases are shared with TRBD1. The junction had 6 bases not matched to a gene; V was cut back by 5 bases and J by 5 bases. Germline V CDR1 and CDR2: MNHEY, SMNVEV (reference sequence). The CDR3 totals 15 residues. For the CDR3, the DNA is TGTGCCAGCAGTATCCCCGGGACAGGGGGAGATACGCAGTATTTT. Translated: CASSIPGTGGDTQYF.

V gene TRBV12-3 or TRBV12-4 combines with J gene TRBJ2-1, with 8 bases lining up with TRBD2. The CDR3 is made up of 15 amino acids. After removal of 7 bases from V and 5 bases from J, the junction contained 10 bases not matched to a gene. The CDR3 sequence is CASTSRGGTNNEQFF. The CDR3 DNA reads TGTGCCAGCACTAGTCGCGGGGGGACAAACAATGAGCAGTTCTTC.

The gene calls are TRBV6-1 and TRBJ1-1; 9 nucleotides line up with TRBD1. The CDR3 covers 15 residues. Germline values: CDR1 MNHNS, CDR2 SASEGT. The ends lost 6 bases at V and 2 bases at J; junction bases unmatched: 7. The CDR3 DNA follows: TGTGCCAGCAGACAGGACAGGGGCGTTAACACTGAAGCTTTCTTT. This encodes CASRQDRGVNTEAFF.

There are many counts of this clonotype. The CDR3 loop is CASRSPPHYEQYF. The CDR3 bases are TGTGCCAGCAGAAGTCCCCCCCACTACGAGCAGTACTTC. V and J are TRBV28 and TRBJ2-7; no definite D call. Looked up from germline, CDR1 is MDHEN and CDR2 is SYDVKM. Between the trimmed V and J ends, which lost 6 bases and 3 bases, there was a span of 12 bases. The CDR3 runs 13 residues.